This T cell receptor beta chain was captured in a study of shared T cell receptors in the human thymus. Germline CDR1 and CDR2: MNHNS and SASEGT. V dropped 7 bases and J dropped 8 bases, with 20 bases sitting between them. This CDR3 has 14 residues. Using immunoSEQ multiplex PCR, the repertoire was profiled, and TCRdb retains in-frame clones only, with some absent. Of under 850,000 clones in the sample, around 89% are singletons; the top ten hold 0.01%. This same sample was also taken into another study, of human thymus T cells. Turning to that study: Each of the donors was a healthy Finnish infant who was undergoing open corrective cardiac surgery for congenital heart defects.

This chain uses TRBV6-1 with TRBJ1-2; the D is unclear. Sequencing was done on a sample of thymocytes. The sequence came from a boy in the first two years of life with a congenital heart defect. The CDR3 protein is CASTQGGAPGGYTF. The CDR3 DNA reads as TGTGCCAGCACCCAAGGAGGCGCCCCGGGGGGCTACACCTTC.